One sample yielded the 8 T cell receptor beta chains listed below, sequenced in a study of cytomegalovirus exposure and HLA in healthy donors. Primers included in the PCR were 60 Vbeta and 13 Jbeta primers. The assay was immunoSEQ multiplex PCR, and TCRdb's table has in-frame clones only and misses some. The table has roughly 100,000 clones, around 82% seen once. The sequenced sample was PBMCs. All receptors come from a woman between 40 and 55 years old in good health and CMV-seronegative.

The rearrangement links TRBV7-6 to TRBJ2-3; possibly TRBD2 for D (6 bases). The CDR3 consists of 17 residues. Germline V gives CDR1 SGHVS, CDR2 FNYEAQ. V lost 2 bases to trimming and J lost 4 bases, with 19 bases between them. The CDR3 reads CASSLSRVLPGADTQYF. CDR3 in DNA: TGTGCCAGCAGCTTATCCCGGGTCCTCCCGGGGGCAGATACGCAGTATTTT.

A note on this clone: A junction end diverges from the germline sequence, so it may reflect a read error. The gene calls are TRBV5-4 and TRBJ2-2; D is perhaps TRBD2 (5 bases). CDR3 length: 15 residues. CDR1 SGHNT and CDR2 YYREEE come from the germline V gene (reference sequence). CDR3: CASSLGVAKTGELFF. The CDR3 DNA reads TGTGCCAGCAGCTTGGGGGTAGCGAAGACCGGGGAGCTGTTTTTT.

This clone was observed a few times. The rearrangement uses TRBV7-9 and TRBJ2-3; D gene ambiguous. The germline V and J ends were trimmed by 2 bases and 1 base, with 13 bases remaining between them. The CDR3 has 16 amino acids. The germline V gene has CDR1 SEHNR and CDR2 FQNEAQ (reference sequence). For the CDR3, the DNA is TGTGCCAGCAGCTTATCGTACGAAACAGGCACAGATACGCAGTATTTT. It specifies CASSLSYETGTDTQYF.

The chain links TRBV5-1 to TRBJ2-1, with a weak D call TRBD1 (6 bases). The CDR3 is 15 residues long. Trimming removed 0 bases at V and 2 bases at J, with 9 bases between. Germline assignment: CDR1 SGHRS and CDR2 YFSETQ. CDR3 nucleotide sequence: TGCGCCAGCAGCTTGGTAGGGGACACCTACAATGAGCAGTTCTTC. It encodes CASSLVGDTYNEQFF.

The CDR3 nucleotides read TGTGCCAGCAGCTTATCTATGGGCCGAGACAGCTCCTACAATGAGCAGTTCTTC. Protein: CASSLSMGRDSSYNEQFF. The chain links TRBV11-2 to TRBJ2-1; maybe TRBD1 (5 bases). Germline lookup yields CDR1 SGHAT and CDR2 FQNNGV. The CDR3 consists of 18 residues. V was pared by 2 bases and J by 0 bases, with 17 bases between. The entire variable domain, with the rest obtained from reference TRBV11-2 and TRBJ2-1, is as follows: EAGVAQSPRYKIIEKRQSVAFWCNPISGHATLYWYQQILGQGPKLLIQFQNNGVVDDSQLPKDRFSAERLKGVDSTLKIQPAKLEDSAVYLCASSLSMGRDSSYNEQFFGPGTRLTVL.

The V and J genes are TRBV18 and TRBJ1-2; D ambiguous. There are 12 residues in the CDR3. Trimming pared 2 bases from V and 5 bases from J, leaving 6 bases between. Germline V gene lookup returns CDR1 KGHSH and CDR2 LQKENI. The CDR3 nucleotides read TGTGCCAGCTCACCAGCAGATTATGGCTACACCTTC. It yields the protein CASSPADYGYTF.

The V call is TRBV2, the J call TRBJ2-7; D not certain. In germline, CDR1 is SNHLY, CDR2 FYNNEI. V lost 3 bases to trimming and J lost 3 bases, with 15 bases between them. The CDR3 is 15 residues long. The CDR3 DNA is TGTGCCAGCAGTGAGGTGACGGGTACTTACTACGAGCAGTACTTC. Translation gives CASSEVTGTYYEQYF.

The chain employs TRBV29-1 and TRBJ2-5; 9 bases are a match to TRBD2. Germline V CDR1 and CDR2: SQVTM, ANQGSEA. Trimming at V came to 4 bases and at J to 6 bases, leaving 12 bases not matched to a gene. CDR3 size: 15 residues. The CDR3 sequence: CSVALAGGHGKTQYF. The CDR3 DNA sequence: TGCAGCGTTGCTCTCGCGGGAGGGCACGGGAAGACCCAGTACTTC.